The 19 T cell receptor beta chains below come from one sample, sequenced in a study of T cell responses to AZD1222 COVID-19 vaccine. Here immunoSEQ multiplex PCR was the method, and the copy in TCRdb shows in-frame clones only, minus some. The table records 150,000 to 200,000 clones, around 94% of them present only once. Source: peripheral blood, taken on day 0 of AZD1222 vaccination. These receptors were taken from an adult in good health.

V gene TRBV6-2 or TRBV6-3 combines with J gene TRBJ1-5, with a tentative D call TRBD1 (5 bases). Germline V gene data show CDR1 as MNHEY and CDR2 as SVGEGT. The V and J ends lost 3 bases and 5 bases respectively, with 14 bases between them. The CDR3 spans 15 residues. The CDR3 region has the DNA TGTGCCAGCAGTTATCGGGGGAAAGGGTATCAGCCCCAGCATTTT. It codes for CASSYRGKGYQPQHF.

The rearrangement links TRBV2 to TRBJ1-6, with D possibly TRBD1 on 5 matching bases. Germline V gene sequence: CDR1 SNHLY, CDR2 FYNNEI. This CDR3 region has 15 residues. V lost 4 bases, J lost 6 bases, and 13 bases lay in between. CDR3 nucleotides: TGTGCCAGCAGTGGGGACCAGGCGGGTAATTCACCCCTCCACTTT. Its translation: CASSGDQAGNSPLHF.

V gene TRBV20-1 combines with J gene TRBJ2-1; D call uncertain. The CDR3 totals 11 residues. Germline V gene data show CDR1 as DFQATT and CDR2 as SNEGSKA (reference sequence). V was clipped by 4 bases and J by 7 bases, with 8 bases between them. The CDR3 here is CSATKPNEQFF. CDR3 in DNA: TGCAGTGCTACAAAACCTAATGAGCAGTTCTTC.

The rearrangement links TRBV11-3 to TRBJ2-1, with unresolved D. Germline V gives CDR1 SGHNT, CDR2 YENEEA. The CDR3 has 13 residues. V dropped 2 bases and J dropped 7 bases, with 9 bases sitting between them. The CDR3 nucleotides read TGTGCCAGCAGCTTACGCCAGATTAATGAGCAGTTCTTC. Translating gives CASSLRQINEQFF. The full variable domain, with the rest looked up from reference TRBV11-3 and TRBJ2-1, is EAGVVQSPRYKIIEKKQPVAFWCNPISGHNTLYWYLQNLGQGPELLIRYENEEAVDDSQLPKDRFSAERLKGVDSTLKIQPAELGDSAVYLCASSLRQINEQFFGPGTRLTVL.

This chain uses TRBV6-4 with TRBJ1-2, with 7 nucleotides matching TRBD1. Germline trimming cut 4 bases from V and 0 bases from J; bases unmatched to any gene: 5. In germline, CDR1 is MRHNA, CDR2 SNTAGT. CDR3 length: 15 residues. CDR3: CASSADRTSNYGYTF. In DNA form, the CDR3 reads TGTGCCAGCAGTGCGGACAGGACCTCTAACTATGGCTACACCTTC.

The chain links TRBV10-3 to TRBJ1-6; D is unclear. V lost 6 bases, J lost 4 bases, and 16 bases lay in between. Germline loops: CDR1 ENHRY, CDR2 SYGVKD. The CDR3 spans 16 residues. The CDR3 DNA follows: TGTGCCATCAGACCCACTGGACGACCTTATAATTCACCCCTCCACTTT. Translation gives CAIRPTGRPYNSPLHF.

This clone was seen more than once but under ten times. The V call is TRBV25-1, the J call TRBJ2-7; no clear D gene. V lost 5 bases, J lost 2 bases, and 19 bases lay in between. Germline CDR1 and CDR2: MGHDK and SYGVNS. The CDR3 contains 16 residues. The CDR3 region is CASSPRVGSVTYEQYF. The CDR3 DNA is TGTGCCAGCAGTCCCCGAGTAGGAAGCGTTACCTACGAGCAGTACTTC.

This clone showed up just a few times. Other DNA sequences in this sample translate to the same CDR3. This sequence joins TRBV6-1 and TRBJ1-6; D is undetermined. Trimming removed 1 base at V and 7 bases at J, with 11 bases between. CDR1 and CDR2 (germline): MNHNS, SASEGT. There are 15 residues in the CDR3. The DNA for the CDR3 is TGTGCCAGCAGTGAAGAAGAGGGTTCGAATTCACCCCTCCACTTT. Translating it yields CASSEEEGSNSPLHF.

The chain joins TRBV5-1 to TRBJ2-2, with D maybe TRBD2 (6 bases). Germline assignment: CDR1 SGHRS and CDR2 YFSETQ. Trimming left V 7 bases short and J 2 bases short, with 12 bases between. This CDR3 comprises 14 residues. DNA of the CDR3: TGCGCCAGCTGCCTCGGGGGAAACACCGGGGAGCTGTTTTTT. As protein: CASCLGGNTGELFF. Full variable domain (outside the CDR3, taken from reference TRBV5-1 and TRBJ2-2): KAGVTQTPRYLIKTRGQQVTLSCSPISGHRSVSWYQQTPGQGLQFLFEYFSETQRNKGNFPGRFSGRQFSNSRSEMNVSTLELGDSALYLCASCLGGNTGELFFGEGSRLTVL.

CDR3 sequence (DNA): TGTGCCAGCAGCTTAAGGGACAGGGGAAATTCACCCCTCCACTTT. This gives the protein CASSLRDRGNSPLHF. The chain links TRBV7-9 to TRBJ1-6; 10 bases agree with TRBD1. In germline, CDR1 is SEHNR, CDR2 FQNEAQ (reference sequence). Unmatched junction bases numbered 2, after V lost 2 bases and J lost 7 bases. CDR3 length equals 15 residues.

CDR3 DNA: TGTGCCAGCAGCTCAGATTTGGTCCCCCTCCACTTT. Translated, it gives CASSSDLVPLHF. The V gene is TRBV7-9, the J gene TRBJ1-6; D uncertain. Germline lookup yields CDR1 SEHNR and CDR2 FQNEAQ (reference sequence). The CDR3 length is 12 residues. V lost 4 bases and J lost 13, with 11 bases in between.

The chain couples TRBV29-1 to TRBJ1-1; D is undetermined. V lost 6 bases and J lost 10, with 15 bases in between. Germline V gene sequence: CDR1 SQVTM, CDR2 ANQGSEA. This CDR3 has 11 residues. CDR3 in amino acids: CSVARRGGAFF. The CDR3, as DNA: TGCAGCGTCGCTAGACGCGGCGGAGCTTTCTTT.

The V and J genes are TRBV4-3 and TRBJ1-1; no clear D. CDR3 length: 19 residues. V was pared by 1 base and J by 3 bases, with 24 bases between. Germline lookup yields CDR1 LGHNA and CDR2 YSLEER. The CDR3 coding sequence is TGCGCCAGCAGCCAAGCGGGGTGGGTGAGGAGACCAAAAGACACTGAAGCTTTCTTT. Its translation is CASSQAGWVRRPKDTEAFF.

The genes are TRBV28 and TRBJ2-7, with D unresolved. Trimming removed 6 bases at V and 0 bases at J, with 6 bases between. The CDR3 is made up of 12 amino acids. Germline CDR1 reads MDHEN; CDR2 reads SYDVKM. This CDR3 reads CASRTASYEQYF. CDR3 nucleotide sequence: TGTGCCAGCAGAACAGCCTCCTACGAGCAGTACTTC.

The chain couples TRBV19 to TRBJ1-6; no clear D gene. Germline CDR1 is LNHDA and CDR2 is SQIVND (reference sequence). V shed 1 base and J shed 10 bases, with 8 bases lying between them. This CDR3 is 13 amino acids long. CDR3 sequence: CASSIAVVSPLHF. For the CDR3, the DNA is TGTGCCAGTAGTATAGCAGTTGTCTCACCCCTCCACTTT.

CDR3 bases: TGCAGCGGCGCGGGACAGGGGCAAGAGACCCAGTACTTC. This codes for CSGAGQGQETQYF. The V gene is TRBV29-1, the J gene TRBJ2-5; TRBD1 aligns across 10 bases. The CDR3 has 13 residues. Germline V gene lookup returns CDR1 SQVTM and CDR2 ANQGSEA. Germline trimming cut 7 bases from V and 2 bases from J; bases unmatched to any gene: 4.

This clone was counted only a few times. CDR3 sequence reads: CASSLERTGLFF. The CDR3 nucleotides read TGCGCCAGCAGCTTGGAAAGGACAGGGCTTTTCTTC. This sequence joins TRBV5-1 and TRBJ2-1; 8 nucleotides line up with TRBD1. V lost 0 bases, J lost 16 bases, and 6 bases stayed unmatched. This CDR3 has 12 amino acids. The germline gives CDR1 SGHRS, CDR2 YFSETQ.

This chain's CDR3 is CATSDSTKHYGYTF. CDR3 nucleotides: TGTGCCACCAGTGATTCCACGAAACACTATGGCTACACCTTC. V and J are TRBV24-1 and TRBJ1-2, with D hard to call. Germline CDR1 and CDR2: KGHDR and SFDVKD. V dropped 2 bases and J dropped 3 bases, with 9 bases sitting between them. The CDR3 consists of 14 residues.

The chain joins TRBV30 to TRBJ1-6, with unresolved D. V was cut by 4 bases and J by 7 bases, with 5 bases left in between. The CDR3 has 11 residues. Per the germline V gene, CDR1 is GTSNPN and CDR2 is SVGIG (reference sequence). CDR3: CAWTRNSPLHF. The CDR3 DNA is TGTGCCTGGACCCGAAATTCACCCCTCCACTTT.